These 9 T cell receptor beta chains were sequenced from one sample in a study of T-cell reconstitution after alpha-beta-depleted transplantation in children. Molecular barcoding with unique molecular identifiers was used for the TCRbeta library. TCRdb processed the PCR reads anew with MiXCR; each CDR3 protein has one entry. The sample includes about 580,000 distinct CDR3 sequences, more than 20% seen only once; the top ten take around 14%. The sequenced sample was PBMCs, mostly from graft donor cells, obtained 360 days after TCRalphabeta/CD19-depleted stem cell transplant. The receptor source for this set is a boy younger than two who had a stem cell transplant for acute myeloid leukemia, so the T cells may come from the graft donor.

This clonotype was detected once. The chain couples TRBV5-6 to TRBJ2-1; D may be TRBD2 (5 bases). The CDR3 spans 15 residues. Germline assignment: CDR1 SGHDT and CDR2 YYEEEE. The V and J ends lost 3 bases and 4 bases respectively, with 14 bases between them. The CDR3 loop is CASSSEGRPYNEQFF. CDR3 bases: TGTGCCAGCAGCTCAGAGGGAAGGCCTTACAATGAGCAGTTCTTC.

The chain links TRBV13 to TRBJ2-1, with D unclear. This CDR3 spans 16 amino acids. Germline V CDR1 and CDR2: PRHDT, FYEKMQ (reference sequence). Trimming pared 4 bases from V and 2 bases from J, leaving 15 bases between. CDR3 in DNA: TGTGCCAGCAGCTCTAGGCTCGGATCCCCCTACAATGAGCAGTTCTTC. Its protein product is CASSSRLGSPYNEQFF. The variable domain in full, completed from reference TRBV13 and TRBJ2-1, reads AAGVIQSPRHLIKEKRETATLKCYPIPRHDTVYWYQQGPGQDPQFLISFYEKMQSDKGSIPDRFSAQQFSDYHSELNMSSLELGDSALYFCASSSRLGSPYNEQFFGPGTRLTVL.

This clonotype has just a few counts. The CDR3 nucleotides read TGTGCCAGCAGCCGTCGGACAGGGAACACTGAAGCTTTCTTT. Residues: CASSRRTGNTEAFF. The chain couples TRBV5-5 to TRBJ1-1; 7 bases agree with TRBD1. The CDR3 is made up of 14 amino acids. From germline, CDR1 is SGHKS and CDR2 YYEKEE (reference sequence). After removal of 4 bases from V and 1 base from J, the junction contained 4 bases not matched to a gene.

This clonotype was detected a few times. The chain carries TRBV6-5 and TRBJ2-1; D call uncertain. Per the germline V gene, CDR1 is MNHEY and CDR2 is SVGAGI. This CDR3 is 16 amino acids long. V lost 0 bases and J 0 bases, leaving 9 bases between the germline ends. The CDR3 loop is CASSYSRPTSYNEQFF. CDR3 bases: TGTGCCAGCAGTTACTCCCGTCCGACCTCCTACAATGAGCAGTTCTTC.

In this sample, this clonotype turned up many times. The chain links TRBV27 to TRBJ2-2; 7 bases line up with TRBD1. The germline gives CDR1 MNHEY, CDR2 SMNVEV (reference sequence). The CDR3 sequence is 16 residues long. The V and J ends lost 5 bases and 6 bases, in that order; junction bases with no gene match: 12. CDR3: CASSPRAGGYAGELFF. The CDR3 DNA sequence: TGTGCCAGCAGTCCAAGGGCAGGGGGTTATGCCGGGGAGCTGTTTTTT.

This clonotype was recorded once. The chain joins TRBV20-1 to TRBJ2-1, with 11 bases lining up with TRBD2. The CDR3 loop spans 14 amino acids. J lost 7 bases, V lost 6 bases, and 8 bases had no gene match. CDR1 is DFQATT and CDR2 is SNEGSKA in the germline V gene (reference sequence). The CDR3 DNA sequence: TGCAGTGCGACACTAGCGGGAGTCCCAAATGAGCAGTTCTTC. Translating it yields CSATLAGVPNEQFF.

There are many counts of this clonotype. J is TRBJ2-5 and V is TRBV12-3 or TRBV12-4, with D unclear. CDR3 length: 12 amino acids. Trimming shortened V by 6 bases and J by 3 bases, and 8 bases separated the two germline ends. CDR3 sequence (DNA): TGTGCCAGCAGGGTCGGCGAAGAGACCCAGTACTTC. Residues: CASRVGEETQYF.

The V gene is TRBV27, the J gene TRBJ2-1, with 9 nucleotides matching TRBD1. CDR1 is MNHEY and CDR2 is SMNVEV in the germline V gene (reference sequence). V lost 6 bases, J lost 5 bases, and 5 bases stayed unmatched. This CDR3 is built from 14 residues. Written as DNA, the CDR3 is TGTGCCAGCAGCCTGACAGGGGGGGACAATGAGCAGTTCTTC. This codes for CASSLTGGDNEQFF.

V is TRBV4-2 and J is TRBJ1-1; D is uncertain. This CDR3 comprises 15 residues. Trimming stripped 3 bases from V and 2 bases from J, with 13 bases between. CDR1 and CDR2 (germline): LGHNA, YNFKEQ. The CDR3 DNA follows: TGTGCCAGCAGCCATCCCAGGACGGTTAACACTGAAGCTTTCTTT. Protein sequence: CASSHPRTVNTEAFF.